Below are 31 T cell receptor beta chains sequenced from a single sample in a study of T cell responses to AZD1222 COVID-19 vaccine. Produced via immunoSEQ multiplex PCR; TCRdb's table is partial and in-frame only. The sample contains 70,000 to 85,000 clones, approximately 83% of which appear only once. The specimen was peripheral blood, collected 28 days after the second AZD1222 dose. The source is an adult who received the AZD1222 COVID-19 vaccine.

This clone was counted between two and nine times. This chain links TRBV27 with TRBJ2-1; 9 positions agree with TRBD2. Germline V gives CDR1 MNHEY, CDR2 SMNVEV (reference sequence). CDR3 length equals 16 residues. V lost 4 bases, J lost 7 bases, and 11 bases stayed unmatched. CDR3 DNA sequence: TGTGCCAGCAGTTCATCGGGAAGCGGGAGGCAGAATGAGCAGTTCTTC. Translated, it gives CASSSSGSGRQNEQFF.

In regard to this clone: Other DNA variants within this sample encode the same CDR3. V usage is TRBV2 and J usage is TRBJ2-4; tentatively, D is TRBD2 (6 bases). Trimming left V 3 bases short and J 13 bases short, with 16 bases between. This CDR3 has 13 amino acids. Germline values: CDR1 SNHLY, CDR2 FYNNEI. The DNA for the CDR3 is TGTGCCAGCAGTGATTTAGGGGCGGGGCAACAGTACTTC. It yields the protein CASSDLGAGQQYF.

The chain uses TRBV2 and TRBJ2-7; D unclear. The CDR3 is 14 amino acids. Germline V gene data show CDR1 as SNHLY and CDR2 as FYNNEI. V was shortened by 3 bases and J by 9 bases, with 18 bases between the two germline ends. The CDR3 loop is CASSDPHAENWQYF. DNA for the CDR3: TGTGCCAGCAGTGATCCCCATGCAGAAAATTGGCAGTACTTC.

This clone was observed a few times. The chain has TRBV28 and TRBJ1-1, with D hard to call. V was clipped by 5 bases and J by 4 bases, with 8 bases between them. Germline V gene sequence: CDR1 MDHEN, CDR2 SYDVKM. CDR3 length: 12 residues. The CDR3, as DNA: TGTGCCAGCAGTCGTCCCCCCACTGAAGCTTTCTTT. As protein: CASSRPPTEAFF.

The rearrangement joins TRBV6-5 to TRBJ1-1; 7 bases align to TRBD1. Germline lookup yields CDR1 MNHEY and CDR2 SVGAGI. The CDR3 has 13 amino acids. After removal of 7 bases from V and 1 base from J, the junction contained 3 bases not matched to a gene. The CDR3 coding sequence is TGTGCCAGCAAAAACAGGGGGAACACTGAAGCTTTCTTT. This encodes CASKNRGNTEAFF.

This clone was recorded a few times. The chain couples TRBV12-3 or TRBV12-4 to TRBJ1-2; no firm D call. V dropped 4 bases and J dropped 5 bases, with 11 bases sitting between them. The CDR3 spans 13 residues. Here the CDR3 DNA reads TGTGCCAGCAGTTCCCGTCGTGGGTATGGCTACACCTTC. This translates into CASSSRRGYGYTF.

V and J are TRBV27 and TRBJ2-1, with 10 bases that match TRBD2. With V trimmed by 1 base and J by 3 bases, 3 bases remained unmatched. The germline CDR1 and CDR2 sequences are MNHEY and SMNVEV (reference sequence). This CDR3 spans 16 amino acids. The CDR3, as DNA: TGTGCCAGCAGTTTATTTCCTAGCGGGAGCTACAATGAGCAGTTCTTC. Amino acid sequence: CASSLFPSGSYNEQFF.

The chain links TRBV7-9 to TRBJ1-4, with D uncertain. This CDR3 comprises 12 residues. Trimming took 2 bases from V and 4 from J, leaving 2 bases between them. CDR1 SEHNR and CDR2 FQNEAQ come from the germline V gene (reference sequence). The CDR3 sequence: CASSLNNEKLFF. CDR3 DNA sequence: TGTGCCAGCAGCTTAAATAATGAAAAACTGTTTTTT.

The chain links TRBV27 to TRBJ2-3; D uncertain. V was pared by 5 bases and J by 0 bases, with 9 bases between. The CDR3 length is 14 residues. The germline V gene has CDR1 MNHEY and CDR2 SMNVEV (reference sequence). CDR3 DNA sequence: TGTGCCAGCAGTGTCACCTCTAGCACAGATACGCAGTATTTT. Translating gives CASSVTSSTDTQYF.

The genes are TRBV2 and TRBJ2-1, with 8 nucleotides matching TRBD2. V lost 6 bases and J lost 7; bases outside the gene matches: 5. The CDR3 contains 13 residues. The germline CDR1 and CDR2 sequences are SNHLY and FYNNEI. This CDR3 is CASSGIAGNEQFF. CDR3 nucleotides: TGTGCCAGCAGCGGCATAGCGGGGAATGAGCAGTTCTTC.

The rearrangement joins TRBV25-1 to TRBJ2-5; D is undetermined. This CDR3 contains 14 residues. Trimming pared 5 bases from V and 5 bases from J, leaving 15 bases between. Germline V lookup: CDR1 MGHDK, CDR2 SYGVNS. This CDR3 reads CASSSRVIRETQYF. The CDR3 nucleotides are TGTGCCAGCAGTTCAAGGGTCATCCGGGAGACCCAGTACTTC.

V and J are TRBV9 and TRBJ2-3; the D is unclear. Germline V gene sequence: CDR1 SGDLS, CDR2 YYNGEE. V lost 0 bases to trimming and J lost 2 bases, with 4 bases between them. The length of the CDR3 is 13 residues. The CDR3 region has the DNA TGTGCCAGCAGCGTAGTCCCCACAGATACGCAGTATTTT. Translated: CASSVVPTDTQYF.

This chain links TRBV27 with TRBJ2-7, with 8 bases identical to TRBD1. The germline CDR1 and CDR2 sequences are MNHEY and SMNVEV (reference sequence). The CDR3 sequence is 14 residues long. Trimming took 3 bases from V and 5 from J; bases not matched to a gene: 6. CDR3 in amino acids: CASSLRTGFHEQYF. CDR3 coding DNA: TGTGCCAGCAGTTTGCGGACAGGGTTTCACGAGCAGTACTTC.

J is TRBJ2-2 and V is TRBV9, with D perhaps matching TRBD2 (6 bases). CDR1 is SGDLS and CDR2 is YYNGEE in the germline V gene. The length of the CDR3 is 15 residues. The V end lost 1 base, the J end lost 0 bases, and 7 bases lay between the germline ends. As DNA, the CDR3 is TGTGCCAGCAGCGTATGGGGGGCGAACACCGGGGAGCTGTTTTTT. Protein product: CASSVWGANTGELFF.

The chain recombines TRBV4-1 with TRBJ2-1, with TRBD2 matching over 8 bases. In germline, CDR1 is MGHRA, CDR2 YSYEKL. CDR3 length: 17 residues. The V segment lost 5 bases and the J segment 6 bases; nucleotides outside the gene matches: 15. The CDR3: CASSAGRVAGRANEQFF. The CDR3 region has the DNA TGCGCCAGCAGCGCGGGGAGGGTAGCGGGAAGGGCCAATGAGCAGTTCTTC.

This clone occurred once. V and J are TRBV9 and TRBJ2-1, with 10 bases lining up with TRBD2. The CDR3 has 16 amino acids. The germline V gene encodes CDR1 SGDLS and CDR2 YYNGEE. With 4 bases clipped from V and 5 bases from J, the junction kept 9 bases outside the gene matches. The CDR3 sequence is CASSPPRGTSDNEQFF. The DNA of the CDR3 is TGTGCCAGCAGCCCCCCCCGAGGGACTAGCGACAATGAGCAGTTCTTC. The full variable domain, its missing parts supplied by reference TRBV9 and TRBJ2-1, is DSGVTQTPKHLITATGQRVTLRCSPRSGDLSVYWYQQSLDQGLQFLIQYYNGEERAKGNILERFSAQQFPDLHSELNLSSLELGDSALYFCASSPPRGTSDNEQFFGPGTRLTVL.

This chain connects TRBV4-3 to TRBJ2-7; TRBD1 aligns across 8 bases. J lost 3 bases, V lost 2 bases, and 6 bases had no gene match. Germline V gene data show CDR1 as LGHNA and CDR2 as YSLEER. This CDR3 is built from 15 residues. CDR3 amino acids: CASSQLRTGIYEQYF. The CDR3 DNA follows: TGCGCCAGCAGCCAATTAAGGACAGGGATCTACGAGCAGTACTTC.

This sequence joins TRBV21-1 and TRBJ1-4. TRBV21-1 is listed as a pseudogene. The CDR3 extends over 12 amino acids. The CDR3 DNA reads TGTGCCAGCAGCAAGGGGGAGGAAAAACTGTTTTTT. Its translation is CASSKGEEKLFF.

This rearrangement joins TRBV28 to TRBJ1-4; TRBD1 is a possible D gene (5 bases). The CDR3 is made up of 15 amino acids. The germline V gene has CDR1 MDHEN and CDR2 SYDVKM. Trimming shortened V by 3 bases and J by 5 bases, and 13 bases separated the two germline ends. CDR3 nucleotides: TGTGCCAGCAGTTTTATTCGGGACCTAAATGAAAAACTGTTTTTT. Translation: CASSFIRDLNEKLFF.

The rearrangement joins TRBV20-1 to TRBJ1-1; D is unresolved. V was cut by 3 bases and J by 3 bases, with 11 bases left in between. The length of the CDR3 is 13 residues. Germline V CDR1 and CDR2: DFQATT, SNEGSKA (reference sequence). CDR3: CSASSGSDTEAFF. CDR3 nucleotide sequence: TGCAGTGCTAGTTCGGGGTCAGACACTGAAGCTTTCTTT.

This chain connects TRBV2 to TRBJ2-3; possible D gene TRBD2, 6 bases. There are 15 residues in the CDR3. The germline V and J ends were trimmed by 7 bases and 6 bases, with 20 bases remaining between them. The germline gives CDR1 SNHLY, CDR2 FYNNEI. This CDR3 is CASTLNKGGLDTQYF. CDR3 sequence (DNA): TGTGCCAGCACCCTAAATAAGGGAGGCCTGGATACGCAGTATTTT.

This clone showed up just a few times. The chain couples TRBV28 to TRBJ2-1; possibly TRBD1 for D (8 bases). This CDR3 spans 15 amino acids. Deletions cut 5 bases from V and 8 bases from J, with 19 bases between. Germline CDR1 MDHEN, CDR2 SYDVKM. As DNA, the CDR3 is TGTGCCAGCAGTCCGTGGAACAGGGGGAGGGATGAGCAGTTCTTC. Protein product: CASSPWNRGRDEQFF.

The chain carries TRBV28 and TRBJ1-5; 9 nucleotides align to TRBD1. The trim removed 4 bases at V and 5 bases at J, leaving 6 bases unmatched. CDR3 size: 15 residues. Germline CDR1 MDHEN, CDR2 SYDVKM. CDR3 protein: CASSSGTGTDQPQHF. For the CDR3, the DNA is TGTGCCAGCAGTTCCGGGACAGGGACTGATCAGCCCCAGCATTTT.

The chain is built from TRBV4-2 and TRBJ2-6; possibly TRBD2 for D (5 bases). This CDR3 region has 16 residues. CDR1 is LGHNA, CDR2 YNFKEQ, per germline. V lost 4 bases and J 0 bases, leaving 10 bases between the germline ends. The CDR3 region has the DNA TGTGCCAGCAGCCTGGCTACTAGCTCTGGGGCCAACGTCCTGACTTTC. Protein product: CASSLATSSGANVLTF.

This clone was counted a single time. The chain links TRBV7-2 to TRBJ2-1; D is unresolved. Trimming removed 0 bases at V and 3 bases at J, with 12 bases between. Germline V CDR1 and CDR2: SGHTA, FQGNSA. The CDR3 is 16 amino acids. The CDR3 sequence is CASSLALEAHYNEQFF. DNA of the CDR3: TGTGCCAGCAGCTTAGCGCTAGAGGCACACTACAATGAGCAGTTCTTC. Full variable domain (missing parts from reference TRBV7-2 and TRBJ2-1): GAGVSQSPSNKVTEKGKDVELRCDPISGHTALYWYRQSLGQGLEFLIYFQGNSAPDKSGLPSDRFSAERTGGSVSTLTIQRTQQEDSAVYLCASSLALEAHYNEQFFGPGTRLTVL.

This rearrangement joins TRBV28 to TRBJ2-7; D is unresolved. The CDR3 is made up of 10 amino acids. The V end was cut by 7 bases, the J end by 4 bases, with 5 bases between. Germline V gene data show CDR1 as MDHEN and CDR2 as SYDVKM. This CDR3 reads CASKAYEQYF. The CDR3, as DNA: TGTGCCAGCAAAGCTTACGAGCAGTACTTC.

The V and J genes are TRBV29-1 and TRBJ2-1; the match to TRBD2 covers 11 bases. The ends lost 6 bases at V and 2 bases at J; junction bases unmatched: 0. Germline V gene sequence: CDR1 SQVTM, CDR2 ANQGSEA. The CDR3 extends over 13 amino acids. CDR3 nucleotide sequence: TGCAGCGTGGGACTAGCGGCCTACAATGAGCAGTTCTTC. It is translated as CSVGLAAYNEQFF.

In its sample, this clone was seen once. The chain uses TRBV11-2 and TRBJ2-1; a weak D match, TRBD2 (6 bases). V was cut by 6 bases and J by 12 bases, with 24 bases left in between. CDR3 length: 15 amino acids. Germline V gives CDR1 SGHAT, CDR2 FQNNGV. CDR3 amino acids: CASRSTSQGPYGQFF. The CDR3 DNA sequence: TGTGCCAGCAGATCAACTAGCCAAGGCCCCTACGGGCAGTTCTTC.

V usage is TRBV6-2 or TRBV6-3 and J usage is TRBJ2-2, with D maybe TRBD1 (6 bases). The V end lost 4 bases, the J end lost 8 bases, and 17 bases lay between the germline ends. CDR1 is MNHEY and CDR2 is SVGEGT in the germline V gene. The CDR3 is 15 amino acids. The CDR3 DNA reads TGTGCCAGCAGTTCTAGAGGACAGCGTGCTGGGGAGCTGTTTTTT. This gives the protein CASSSRGQRAGELFF.

The genes are TRBV7-9 and TRBJ1-1, with D uncertain. Trimming removed 5 bases from V and 0 bases from J, with 10 bases in between. Germline CDR1 reads SEHNR; CDR2 reads FQNEAQ (reference sequence). The CDR3 is 14 amino acids. The CDR3 is CASSPQALNTEAFF. CDR3 coding DNA: TGTGCCAGCAGCCCCCAGGCACTGAACACTGAAGCTTTCTTT.

The chain recombines TRBV10-3 with TRBJ2-7; 7 bases fit TRBD1. The V and J ends lost 6 bases and 2 bases, in that order; junction bases with no gene match: 4. This CDR3 comprises 13 residues. Germline V CDR1 and CDR2: ENHRY, SYGVKD. CDR3 sequence reads: CAISLQGTYEQYF. The CDR3 coding sequence is TGTGCCATCAGCTTACAGGGGACCTACGAGCAGTACTTC.